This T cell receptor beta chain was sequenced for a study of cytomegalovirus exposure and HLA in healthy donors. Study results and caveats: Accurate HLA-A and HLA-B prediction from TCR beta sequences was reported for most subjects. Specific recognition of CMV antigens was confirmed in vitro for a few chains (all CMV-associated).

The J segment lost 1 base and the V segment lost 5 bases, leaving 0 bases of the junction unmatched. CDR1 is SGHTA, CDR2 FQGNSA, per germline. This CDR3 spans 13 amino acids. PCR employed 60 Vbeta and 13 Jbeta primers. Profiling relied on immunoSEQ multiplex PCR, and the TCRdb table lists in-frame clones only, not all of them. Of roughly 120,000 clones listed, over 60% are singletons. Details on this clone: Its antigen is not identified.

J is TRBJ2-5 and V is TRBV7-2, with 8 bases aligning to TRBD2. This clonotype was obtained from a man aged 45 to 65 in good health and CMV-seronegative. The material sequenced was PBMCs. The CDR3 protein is CASSGTSQETQYF. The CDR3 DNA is TGTGCCAGCAGCGGGACTAGCCAAGAGACCCAGTACTTC.